The rows below give T cell receptor beta chains drawn from one sample of a study of control samples from healthy donors and cancer patients. This table comes from immunoSEQ multiplex PCR, and its TCRdb copy is limited to in-frame clones, with some not included. The sample has about 130,000 clones, approximately 90% seen once. Sequencing was performed on blood. The receptors were gathered from a young man in good health. CDR3s include the opening cysteine and the closing phenylalanine or tryptophan. D genes are given only for firm matches. The size of a clone is reported for some rows only, either as once, few or many, or as a class for expanded clones.

size: .; D: .; V: TRBV15; J: TRBJ1-2; DNA: TGTGCCACCAGCATAAGGGAGTATGGCTACACCTTC; CDR3: CATSIREYGYTF
size: .; D: .; V: TRBV2; J: TRBJ1-1; DNA: TGTGCCAGCAGTCCAGACCTGGACACTGAAGCTTTCTTT; CDR3: CASSPDLDTEAFF
size: .; D: .; V: TRBV2; J: TRBJ1-2; DNA: TGTGCCAGCAGGGGGACGGCTTCGGAGGCTAAAGGCTACACCTTC; CDR3: CASRGTASEAKGYTF
size: .; D: .; V: TRBV2; J: TRBJ1-3; DNA: TGTGCCAGCAGTGATTCGTTTCAGACTGGAAACACCATATATTTT; CDR3: CASSDSFQTGNTIYF
size: .; D: .; V: TRBV4-2; J: TRBJ1-6; DNA: TGTGCCAGCAGCTCTTCGAACCGGGACGCCAATTCACCCCTCCACTTT; CDR3: CASSSSNRDANSPLHF
size: .; D: .; V: TRBV10-2; J: TRBJ2-2; DNA: TGCGCCAGCAGTGAAAGGGGGTCCACCGGGGAGCTGTTTTTT; CDR3: CASSERGSTGELFF
size: .; D: .; V: TRBV9; J: TRBJ2-3; DNA: TGTGCCAGCAGCGTAGGAAATGAGGGGTTTAGCACAGATACGCAGTATTTT; CDR3: CASSVGNEGFSTDTQYF
size: .; D: .; V: TRBV6-1; J: TRBJ1-6; DNA: TGTGCCAGCAGTGAATTTGCCACCTATAATTCACCCCTCCACTTT; CDR3: CASSEFATYNSPLHF
size: .; D: .; V: TRBV2; J: TRBJ2-1; DNA: TGTGCCAGCAGTGAGAGAGGGTACTACAATGAGCAGTTCTTC; CDR3: CASSERGYYNEQFF
size: .; D: .; V: TRBV7-3; J: TRBJ1-2; DNA: TGTGCCAGCAGCCCGAGGGGCGTTGCAGGGATCTATGGCTACACCTTC; CDR3: CASSPRGVAGIYGYTF
size: .; D: .; V: TRBV29-1; J: TRBJ1-5; DNA: TGCAGCGTCCAACAGGGTCATAGCAATCAGCCCCAGCATTTT; CDR3: CSVQQGHSNQPQHF
size: .; D: TRBD1; V: TRBV6-5; J: TRBJ1-6; DNA: TGTGCCAGCAGTTCCGGGACAGGGGGCATTTCACCCCTCCACTTT; CDR3: CASSSGTGGISPLHF
size: few; D: TRBD1; V: TRBV19; J: TRBJ1-5; DNA: TGTGCCAGTAGTCCCGGGACAGGGTACGATCAGCCCCAGCATTTT; CDR3: CASSPGTGYDQPQHF
size: .; D: .; V: TRBV10-2; J: TRBJ1-6; DNA: TGCGCCAGCAGAAACATTGTACGCTCCTATAATTCACCCCTCCACTTT; CDR3: CASRNIVRSYNSPLHF
size: .; D: .; V: TRBV6-5; J: TRBJ2-7; DNA: TGTGCCAGCAGTTACTTAGGCGTGGGGAACGAGCAGTACTTC; CDR3: CASSYLGVGNEQYF
size: .; D: .; V: TRBV5-1; J: TRBJ1-1; DNA: TGCGCCAGCAGCTTGCGCCCTACGAACACTGAAGCTTTCTTT; CDR3: CASSLRPTNTEAFF
size: .; D: .; V: TRBV7-3; J: TRBJ1-1; DNA: TGTGCCAGTAGGGCAATCATGAACACTGAAGCTTTCTTT; CDR3: CASRAIMNTEAFF
size: .; D: .; V: TRBV5-1; J: TRBJ2-7; DNA: TGCGCCAGCAGCGCGGGGGCGGGGGAGCAGTACTTC; CDR3: CASSAGAGEQYF
size: .; D: .; V: TRBV14; J: TRBJ2-2; DNA: TGTGCCAGCAGCCAGCTCACAGGAGCCCCAAACACCGGGGAGCTGTTTTTT; CDR3: CASSQLTGAPNTGELFF
size: .; D: .; V: TRBV5-1; J: TRBJ1-2; DNA: TGCGCCAGCAGCTTGGATTATGGGGGCTACACCTTC; CDR3: CASSLDYGGYTF
size: .; D: .; V: TRBV27; J: TRBJ1-5; DNA: TGTGCCAGCAGTCTAAGACAGGGCAATCAGCCCCAGCATTTT; CDR3: CASSLRQGNQPQHF
size: .; D: TRBD1; V: TRBV2; J: TRBJ1-6; DNA: TGTGCCAGCAGTCAGAGACAGGGCGGCTCACCCCTCCACTTT; CDR3: CASSQRQGGSPLHF
size: .; D: .; V: TRBV2; J: TRBJ2-5; DNA: TGTGCCAGCAGTGAACAGGAAGAGACCCAGTACTTC; CDR3: CASSEQEETQYF
size: once; D: .; V: TRBV5-1; J: TRBJ2-7; DNA: TGCGCCAGCAGCTCCGGGGGCAGCTACGAGCAGTACTTC; CDR3: CASSSGGSYEQYF
size: .; D: TRBD1; V: TRBV27; J: TRBJ2-3; DNA: TGTGCCAGCAACGAAGGACAGGGAGGAACAGATACGCAGTATTTT; CDR3: CASNEGQGGTDTQYF
size: once; D: .; V: TRBV7-2; J: TRBJ2-3; DNA: TGTGCCAGCAGCAAGAAGTACACAGATACGCAGTATTTT; CDR3: CASSKKYTDTQYF
size: .; D: TRBD1; V: TRBV7-9; J: TRBJ2-7; DNA: TGTGCCAGCAGCTTAAGGCCAGGGGGCCTCGACGAGCAGTACTTC; CDR3: CASSLRPGGLDEQYF
size: .; D: .; V: TRBV11-3; J: TRBJ2-7; DNA: TGTGCCAGCAGCCCTCAGAGGTACGAGCAGTACTTC; CDR3: CASSPQRYEQYF
size: .; D: TRBD1; V: TRBV18; J: TRBJ1-4; DNA: TGTGCCAGCTCATCTCCGGGACAGGTGGAAAAACTGTTTTTT; CDR3: CASSSPGQVEKLFF
size: .; D: TRBD1; V: TRBV7-2; J: TRBJ1-2; DNA: TGTGCCAGCAGCTTATATCCCGGACAGGCGTATAACTATGGCTACACCTTC; CDR3: CASSLYPGQAYNYGYTF
size: .; D: TRBD1; V: TRBV5-4; J: TRBJ1-1; DNA: TGTGCCAGCAGCGCGGGAGAAAACAGGGGGCTCTCTGAAGCTTTCTTT; CDR3: CASSAGENRGLSEAFF
size: .; D: .; V: TRBV6-4; J: TRBJ1-3; DNA: TGTGCCAGCAGGGACAATTCTGGAAACACCATATATTTT; CDR3: CASRDNSGNTIYF
size: .; D: .; V: TRBV10-1; J: TRBJ1-1; DNA: TGCGCCAGCAGCCAGGGGTTAGGGGACACTGAAGCTTTCTTT; CDR3: CASSQGLGDTEAFF
size: .; D: TRBD1; V: TRBV2; J: TRBJ1-5; DNA: TGTGCCAGCAGTGAAGAGGGGACAGGGGGTCAGCCCCAGCATTTT; CDR3: CASSEEGTGGQPQHF
size: few; D: TRBD1; V: TRBV19; J: TRBJ1-6; DNA: TGTGCCAGTAGTGACAGGGGCCATTATAATTCACCCCTCCACTTT; CDR3: CASSDRGHYNSPLHF
size: .; D: .; V: TRBV12-5; J: TRBJ1-1; DNA: TGTGCTAGTGGTTTGCACCGGGGGGTCACTGAAGCTTTCTTT; CDR3: CASGLHRGVTEAFF
size: .; D: TRBD1; V: TRBV5-6; J: TRBJ2-7; DNA: TGTGCCAGCAGTCGGGACAGTGGACCCTCTTACTACGAGCAGTACTTC; CDR3: CASSRDSGPSYYEQYF
size: .; D: .; V: TRBV30; J: TRBJ2-3; DNA: TGTGCCTGGAGTGGCAGGGCGGTGGATACGCAGTATTTT; CDR3: CAWSGRAVDTQYF
size: .; D: TRBD2; V: TRBV5-1; J: TRBJ2-2; DNA: TGCGCCCCCAGCTTGCCACTAGCGGGGGGCCGGGGGGAGCTGTTTTTT; CDR3: CAPSLPLAGGRGELFF
size: .; D: .; V: TRBV5-5; J: TRBJ2-1; DNA: TGTGCCAGCAGCTTAGGCGGCAAACGCGATGAGCAGTTCTTC; CDR3: CASSLGGKRDEQFF
size: .; D: .; V: TRBV2; J: TRBJ1-1; DNA: TGTGCCAGCCAGGGAGCTCCACCGCGGGCTTTCTTT; CDR3: CASQGAPPRAFF
size: .; D: .; V: TRBV4-1; J: TRBJ2-1; DNA: TGCGCCAGCAGCCAAGTATTGGCTGAGCAGTTCTTC; CDR3: CASSQVLAEQFF
size: once; D: .; V: TRBV5-6; J: TRBJ2-4; DNA: TGTGCCAGCAGCTTGTCCCAAGCCAAAAACATTCAGTACTTC; CDR3: CASSLSQAKNIQYF
size: .; D: .; V: TRBV4-2; J: TRBJ2-2; DNA: TGTGCCAGCAGCTTCGGGGCGAGCACCGGGGAGCTGTTTTTT; CDR3: CASSFGASTGELFF
size: .; D: .; V: TRBV6-5; J: TRBJ1-1; DNA: TGTGCCAGCAGTTACTCGGCCAGGTCGAACACTGAAGCTTTCTTT; CDR3: CASSYSARSNTEAFF
size: .; D: .; V: TRBV7-3; J: TRBJ2-6; DNA: TGTGCCAGCAGCTCAACAGGGTCTGGGGCCAACGTCCTGACTTTC; CDR3: CASSSTGSGANVLTF
size: .; D: .; V: TRBV18; J: TRBJ2-6; DNA: TGTGCCAGCTCACCACCGTACGGCTCTGGGGCCAACGTCCTGACTTTC; CDR3: CASSPPYGSGANVLTF
size: .; D: TRBD1; V: TRBV29-1; J: TRBJ2-3; DNA: TGCAGCGTGCGGACAGGGGGCGTAGGACTGACAGATACGCAGTATTTT; CDR3: CSVRTGGVGLTDTQYF
size: .; D: TRBD1; V: TRBV4-2; J: TRBJ2-2; DNA: TGTGCCAGCAGCCAGATGGACAGGGGGCGAACCGGGGAGCTGTTTTTT; CDR3: CASSQMDRGRTGELFF
size: once; D: .; V: TRBV12-3/TRBV12-4; J: TRBJ1-6; DNA: TGTGCCAGCAGTTTGACACCTCCTTCACCCCTCCACTTT; CDR3: CASSLTPPSPLHF
size: .; D: .; V: TRBV5-1; J: TRBJ2-3; DNA: TGCGCCAGCAGCTTGGCACTGACTTCTGGGGATACGCAGTATTTT; CDR3: CASSLALTSGDTQYF
size: .; D: TRBD1; V: TRBV13; J: TRBJ1-1; DNA: TGTGCCAGCAGCTTATTTGGACAGGGGGCCGCTGAAGCTTTCTTT; CDR3: CASSLFGQGAAEAFF
size: .; D: TRBD2; V: TRBV6-1; J: TRBJ2-3; DNA: TGTGCCAGCAGTGACCCTAGCGGGGCGACAGATACGCAGTATTTT; CDR3: CASSDPSGATDTQYF
size: .; D: .; V: TRBV5-1; J: TRBJ2-3; DNA: TGCGCCAGCAAGTATGGGGGGGCCACAGATACGCAGTATTTT; CDR3: CASKYGGATDTQYF
size: .; D: TRBD1; V: TRBV14; J: TRBJ1-2; DNA: TGTGCCAGCAGCCATCAGGGACAGGGGCGCGGCTACACCTTC; CDR3: CASSHQGQGRGYTF